This TCR beta chain was found in a study of blood T cell repertoires in COVID-19. In germline, CDR1 is LGHDT, CDR2 YNNKEL (reference sequence). J was trimmed by 7 bases and V by 4 bases; bases with no gene match: 2. The CDR3 extends over 13 amino acids. This table comes from immunoSEQ multiplex PCR, and its TCRdb copy is limited to in-frame clones, with some not included. The sample records 350,000 to 450,000 clones, around 87% being singletons. Sequencing was carried out using peripheral blood. The V call is TRBV3-1 (or the pseudogene TRBV3-2), the J call TRBJ1-1; TRBD1 agrees at 11 bases. The sequence came from a human donor in a cohort sampled during active COVID-19. This CDR3 reads CASSPGTGGEAFF. Here the CDR3 DNA reads TGTGCCAGCAGCCCTGGGACAGGGGGTGAAGCTTTCTTT.